The TCR beta chain under discussion was sequenced for a study of blood T cell repertoires in COVID-19. Study at large: The United States, Italy and Spain provided the acute and convalescent COVID-19 samples. Sources were T cells, B-cell-depleted T cells, or PBMCs; the material itself was cDNA or gDNA.

Trimming removed 3 bases from V and 10 bases from J; junction bases left unmatched: 14. The CDR3 spans 15 residues. Germline CDR1 reads MNHEY; CDR2 reads SMNVEV (reference sequence). In the original processing: Amplification from reference gene primers served as the basis for estimated nucleated cell counts. The protocol was immunoSEQ multiplex PCR, while the TCRdb copy is restricted to in-frame clones and leaves out a portion. V and J calls plus clone size are reproduced from that table; the DNA served to infer D and trimming. Here the sample spans 97,000 or so clones, 75% to 95% being singletons. The receptor was derived from a man aged 18-30 years with acute or convalescent COVID-19. The genes are TRBV27 and TRBJ1-1; 7 bases agree with TRBD1. The sequencing input was peripheral blood. CDR3 in amino acids: CASSFRRQGNFGAFF. As DNA, the CDR3 is TGTGCCAGCAGTTTCCGTAGACAGGGAAACTTTGGAGCTTTCTTT.